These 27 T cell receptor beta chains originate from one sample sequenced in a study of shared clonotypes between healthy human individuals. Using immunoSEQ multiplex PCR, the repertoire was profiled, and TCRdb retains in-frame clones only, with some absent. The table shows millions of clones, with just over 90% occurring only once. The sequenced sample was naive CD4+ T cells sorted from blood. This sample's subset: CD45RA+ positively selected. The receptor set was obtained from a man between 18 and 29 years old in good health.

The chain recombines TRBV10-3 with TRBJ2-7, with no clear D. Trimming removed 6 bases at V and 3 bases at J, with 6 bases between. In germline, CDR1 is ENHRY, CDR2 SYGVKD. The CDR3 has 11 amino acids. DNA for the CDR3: TGTGCCATCAGGGAAAACTACGAGCAGTACTTC. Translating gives CAIRENYEQYF.

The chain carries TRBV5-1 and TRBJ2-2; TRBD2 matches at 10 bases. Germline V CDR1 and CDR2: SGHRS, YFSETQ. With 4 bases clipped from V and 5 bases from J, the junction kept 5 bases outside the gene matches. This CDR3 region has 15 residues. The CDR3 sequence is CASSVSGGSTGELFF. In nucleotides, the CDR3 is TGCGCCAGCAGCGTTAGCGGGGGGTCAACCGGGGAGCTGTTTTTT. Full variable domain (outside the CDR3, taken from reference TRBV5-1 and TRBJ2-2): KAGVTQTPRYLIKTRGQQVTLSCSPISGHRSVSWYQQTPGQGLQFLFEYFSETQRNKGNFPGRFSGRQFSNSRSEMNVSTLELGDSALYLCASSVSGGSTGELFFGEGSRLTVL.

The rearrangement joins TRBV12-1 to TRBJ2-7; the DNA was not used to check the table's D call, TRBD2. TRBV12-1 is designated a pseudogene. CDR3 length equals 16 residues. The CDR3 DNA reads TGTGCCAGCTCAAGACTAGCGGGAAAAAGCTCCTACGAGCAGTACTTC. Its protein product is CASSRLAGKSSYEQYF.

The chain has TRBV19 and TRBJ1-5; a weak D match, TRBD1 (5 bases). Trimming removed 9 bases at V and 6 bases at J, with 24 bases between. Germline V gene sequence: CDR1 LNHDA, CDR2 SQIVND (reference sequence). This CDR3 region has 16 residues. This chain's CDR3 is CASNGRGTSFGQPQHF. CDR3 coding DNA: TGTGCCAGCAATGGGAGAGGGACGAGCTTTGGTCAGCCCCAGCATTTT.

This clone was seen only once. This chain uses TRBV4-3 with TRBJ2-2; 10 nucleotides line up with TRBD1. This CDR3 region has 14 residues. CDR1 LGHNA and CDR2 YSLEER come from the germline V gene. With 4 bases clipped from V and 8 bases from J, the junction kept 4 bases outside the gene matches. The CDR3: CASSRGTGAGELFF. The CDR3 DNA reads TGCGCCAGCAGCCGGGGGACAGGGGCTGGGGAGCTGTTTTTT.

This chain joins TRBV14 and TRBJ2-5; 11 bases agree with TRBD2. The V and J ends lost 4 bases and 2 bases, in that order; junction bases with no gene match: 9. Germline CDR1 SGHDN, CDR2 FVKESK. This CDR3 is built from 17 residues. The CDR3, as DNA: TGTGCCAGCAGCCTAAAGCGCGCTAGCGGGGGGCAAGAGACCCAGTACTTC. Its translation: CASSLKRASGGQETQYF.

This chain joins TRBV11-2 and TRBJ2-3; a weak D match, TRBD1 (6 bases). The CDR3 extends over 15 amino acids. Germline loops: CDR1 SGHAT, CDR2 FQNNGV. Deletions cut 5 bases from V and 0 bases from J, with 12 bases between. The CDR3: CASSQGYPSTDTQYF. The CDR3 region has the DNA TGTGCCAGCAGCCAGGGGTACCCTAGCACAGATACGCAGTATTTT. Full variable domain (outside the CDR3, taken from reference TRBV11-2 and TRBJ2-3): EAGVAQSPRYKIIEKRQSVAFWCNPISGHATLYWYQQILGQGPKLLIQFQNNGVVDDSQLPKDRFSAERLKGVDSTLKIQPAKLEDSAVYLCASSQGYPSTDTQYFGPGTRLTVL.

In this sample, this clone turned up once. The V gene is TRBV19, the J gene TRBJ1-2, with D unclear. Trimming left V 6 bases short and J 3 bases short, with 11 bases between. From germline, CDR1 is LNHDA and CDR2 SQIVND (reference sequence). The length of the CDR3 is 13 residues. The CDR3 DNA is TGTGCCAGTAGGCCTCGGGTACACTATGGCTACACCTTC. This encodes CASRPRVHYGYTF. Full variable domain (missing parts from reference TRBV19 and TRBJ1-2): DGGITQSPKYLFRKEGQNVTLSCEQNLNHDAMYWYRQDPGQGLRLIYYSQIVNDFQKGDIAEGYSVSREKKESFPLTVTSAQKNPTAFYLCASRPRVHYGYTFGSGTRLTVV.

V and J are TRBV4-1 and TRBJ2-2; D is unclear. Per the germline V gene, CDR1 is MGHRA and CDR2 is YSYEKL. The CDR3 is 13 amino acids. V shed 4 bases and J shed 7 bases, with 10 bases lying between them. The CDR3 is CASSRDRFGELFF. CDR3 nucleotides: TGCGCCAGCAGCCGTGACCGTTTCGGGGAGCTGTTTTTT.

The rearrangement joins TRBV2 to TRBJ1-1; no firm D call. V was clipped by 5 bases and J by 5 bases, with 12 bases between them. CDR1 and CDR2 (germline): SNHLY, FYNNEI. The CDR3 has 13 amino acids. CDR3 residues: CASSRDLGTEAFF. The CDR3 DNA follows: TGTGCCAGCAGTAGGGATCTCGGGACTGAAGCTTTCTTT.

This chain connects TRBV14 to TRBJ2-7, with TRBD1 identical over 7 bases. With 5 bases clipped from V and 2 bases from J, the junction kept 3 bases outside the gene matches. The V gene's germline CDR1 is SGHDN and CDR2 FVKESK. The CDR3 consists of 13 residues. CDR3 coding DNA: TGTGCCAGCAGCGACGGGACAGCCTACGAGCAGTACTTC. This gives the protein CASSDGTAYEQYF.

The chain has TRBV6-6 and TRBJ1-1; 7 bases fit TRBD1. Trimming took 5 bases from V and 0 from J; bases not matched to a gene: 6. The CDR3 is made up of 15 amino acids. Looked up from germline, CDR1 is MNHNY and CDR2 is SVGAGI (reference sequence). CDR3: CASSAMGQLNTEAFF. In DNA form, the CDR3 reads TGTGCCAGCAGTGCAATGGGACAGTTGAACACTGAAGCTTTCTTT.

CDR3 sequence reads: CASSLGFGLGGYTF. Here the CDR3 DNA reads TGTGCCAGCAGCTTGGGCTTTGGATTGGGAGGCTACACCTTC. This chain uses TRBV7-2 with TRBJ1-2; D gene uncertain. The CDR3 is 14 amino acids. The V end lost 3 bases, the J end lost 8 bases, and 16 bases lay between the germline ends. Germline V gene sequence: CDR1 SGHTA, CDR2 FQGNSA.

CDR3 amino acids: CAWRVKSVYEQYF. The CDR3 bases are TGTGCCTGGAGAGTGAAGAGTGTCTACGAGCAGTACTTC. The chain is built from TRBV30 and TRBJ2-7; no clear D gene. In germline, CDR1 is GTSNPN, CDR2 SVGIG (reference sequence). The CDR3 has 13 amino acids. Trimming removed 3 bases from V and 3 bases from J, with 12 bases in between.

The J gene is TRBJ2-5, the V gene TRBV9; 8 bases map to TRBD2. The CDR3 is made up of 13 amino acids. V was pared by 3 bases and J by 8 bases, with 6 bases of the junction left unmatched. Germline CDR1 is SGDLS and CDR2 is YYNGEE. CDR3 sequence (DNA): TGTGCCAGCAGCGACGGGACTAGGGATACCCAGTACTTC. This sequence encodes CASSDGTRDTQYF. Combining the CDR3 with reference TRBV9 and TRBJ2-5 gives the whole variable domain DSGVTQTPKHLITATGQRVTLRCSPRSGDLSVYWYQQSLDQGLQFLIQYYNGEERAKGNILERFSAQQFPDLHSELNLSSLELGDSALYFCASSDGTRDTQYFGPGTRLLVL.

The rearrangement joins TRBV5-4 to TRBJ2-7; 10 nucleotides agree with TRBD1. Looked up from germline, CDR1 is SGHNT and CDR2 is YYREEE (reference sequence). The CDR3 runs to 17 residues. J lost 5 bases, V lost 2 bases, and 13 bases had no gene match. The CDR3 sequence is CASSFPSPGQGLDEQYF. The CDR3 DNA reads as TGTGCCAGCAGCTTTCCCTCTCCGGGACAGGGGCTCGACGAGCAGTACTTC.

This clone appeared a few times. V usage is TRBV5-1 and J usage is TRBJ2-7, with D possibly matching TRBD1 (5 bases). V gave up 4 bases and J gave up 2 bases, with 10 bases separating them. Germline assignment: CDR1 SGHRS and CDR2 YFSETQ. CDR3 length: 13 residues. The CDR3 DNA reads TGCGCCAGCAGCCCAGGGAACACCTACGAGCAGTACTTC. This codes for CASSPGNTYEQYF.

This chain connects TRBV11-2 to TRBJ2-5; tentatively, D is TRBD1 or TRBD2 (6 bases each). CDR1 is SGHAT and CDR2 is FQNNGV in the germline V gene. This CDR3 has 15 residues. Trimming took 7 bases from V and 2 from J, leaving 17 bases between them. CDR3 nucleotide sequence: TGTGCCAGCACCCTTAATCCGGGGGCTCAAGAGACCCAGTACTTC. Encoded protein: CASTLNPGAQETQYF.

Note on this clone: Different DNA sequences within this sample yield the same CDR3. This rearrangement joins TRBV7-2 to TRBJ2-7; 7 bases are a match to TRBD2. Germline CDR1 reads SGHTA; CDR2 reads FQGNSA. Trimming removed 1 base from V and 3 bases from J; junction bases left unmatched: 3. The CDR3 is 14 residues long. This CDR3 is CASSLGSGNYEQYF. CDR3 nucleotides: TGTGCCAGCAGCTTAGGAAGCGGGAACTACGAGCAGTACTTC.

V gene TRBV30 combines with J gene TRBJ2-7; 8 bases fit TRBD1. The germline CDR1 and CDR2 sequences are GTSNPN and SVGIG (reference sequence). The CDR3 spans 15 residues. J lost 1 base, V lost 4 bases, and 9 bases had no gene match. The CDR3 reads CAWTEWGTGSYEQYF. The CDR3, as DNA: TGTGCCTGGACCGAATGGGGGACAGGTTCCTACGAGCAGTACTTC. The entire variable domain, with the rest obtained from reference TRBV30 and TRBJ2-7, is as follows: SQTIHQWPATLVQPVGSPLSLECTVEGTSNPNLYWYRQAAGRGLQLLFYSVGIGQISSEVPQNLSASRPQDRQFILSSKKLLLSDSGFYLCAWTEWGTGSYEQYFGPGTRLTVT.

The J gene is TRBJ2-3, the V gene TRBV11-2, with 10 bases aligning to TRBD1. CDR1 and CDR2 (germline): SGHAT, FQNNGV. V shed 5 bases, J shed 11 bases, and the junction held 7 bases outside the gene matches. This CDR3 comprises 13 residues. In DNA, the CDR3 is TGTGCCAGCAGCATGGGGGGACAGGGGAAGCAGTATTTT. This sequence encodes CASSMGGQGKQYF. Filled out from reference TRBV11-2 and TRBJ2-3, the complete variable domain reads EAGVAQSPRYKIIEKRQSVAFWCNPISGHATLYWYQQILGQGPKLLIQFQNNGVVDDSQLPKDRFSAERLKGVDSTLKIQPAKLEDSAVYLCASSMGGQGKQYFGPGTRLTVL.

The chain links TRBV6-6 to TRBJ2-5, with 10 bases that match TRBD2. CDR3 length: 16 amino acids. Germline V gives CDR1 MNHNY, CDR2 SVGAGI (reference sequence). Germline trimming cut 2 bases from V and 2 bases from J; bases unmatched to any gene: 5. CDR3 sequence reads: CASSYVRTSGQETQYF. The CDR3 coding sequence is TGTGCCAGCAGTTACGTCCGGACTAGCGGACAAGAGACCCAGTACTTC.

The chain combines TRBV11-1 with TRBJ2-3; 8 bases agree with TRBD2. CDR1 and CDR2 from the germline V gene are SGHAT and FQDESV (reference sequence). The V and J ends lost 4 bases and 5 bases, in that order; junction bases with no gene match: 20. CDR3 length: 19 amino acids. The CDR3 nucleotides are TGTGCCAGCAGCTGTAAACCGGACCCTGTAGCGGGATGGATAGATACGCAGTATTTT. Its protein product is CASSCKPDPVAGWIDTQYF. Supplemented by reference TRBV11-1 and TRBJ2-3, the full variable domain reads EAEVAQSPRYKITEKSQAVAFWCDPISGHATLYWYRQILGQGPELLVQFQDESVVDDSQLPKDRFSAERLKGVDSTLKIQPAELGDSAMYLCASSCKPDPVAGWIDTQYFGPGTRLTVL.

The CDR3, as DNA: TGTGCCAGCAGCCCTTACTGGGCGGGGGTAAACACCGGGGAGCTGTTTTTT. Its protein is CASSPYWAGVNTGELFF. The chain combines TRBV9 with TRBJ2-2, with TRBD2 matching over 7 bases. V dropped 4 bases and J dropped 2; count of bases not matched to a gene: 11. CDR1 is SGDLS, CDR2 YYNGEE, per germline. This CDR3 is 17 amino acids long.

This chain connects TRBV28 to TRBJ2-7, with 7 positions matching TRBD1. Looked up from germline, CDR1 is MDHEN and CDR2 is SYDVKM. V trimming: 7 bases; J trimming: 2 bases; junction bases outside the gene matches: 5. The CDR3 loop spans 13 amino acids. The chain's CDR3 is CASTPRGPYEQYF. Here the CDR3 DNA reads TGTGCCAGCACCCCAAGGGGGCCCTACGAGCAGTACTTC. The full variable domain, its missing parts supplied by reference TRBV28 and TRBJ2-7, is DVKVTQSSRYLVKRTGEKVFLECVQDMDHENMFWYRQDPGLGLRLIYFSYDVKMKEKGDIPEGYSVSREKKERFSLILESASTNQTSMYLCASTPRGPYEQYFGPGTRLTVT.

CDR3 coding DNA: TGTGCCAGCGAGGGGCGGGGATCCTACAATGAGCAGTTCTTC. It specifies CASEGRGSYNEQFF. The chain carries TRBV2 and TRBJ2-1; possibly TRBD2 for D (6 bases). This CDR3 has 14 amino acids. Trimming cost V 8 bases and J 1 base, with 12 bases left between them. Germline V lookup: CDR1 SNHLY, CDR2 FYNNEI.

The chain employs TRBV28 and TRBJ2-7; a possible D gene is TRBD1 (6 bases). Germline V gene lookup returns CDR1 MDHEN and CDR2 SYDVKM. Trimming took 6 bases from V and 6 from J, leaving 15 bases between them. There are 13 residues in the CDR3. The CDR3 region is CASRPGQKAEQYF. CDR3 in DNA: TGTGCCAGCAGGCCCGGACAGAAGGCCGAGCAGTACTTC.